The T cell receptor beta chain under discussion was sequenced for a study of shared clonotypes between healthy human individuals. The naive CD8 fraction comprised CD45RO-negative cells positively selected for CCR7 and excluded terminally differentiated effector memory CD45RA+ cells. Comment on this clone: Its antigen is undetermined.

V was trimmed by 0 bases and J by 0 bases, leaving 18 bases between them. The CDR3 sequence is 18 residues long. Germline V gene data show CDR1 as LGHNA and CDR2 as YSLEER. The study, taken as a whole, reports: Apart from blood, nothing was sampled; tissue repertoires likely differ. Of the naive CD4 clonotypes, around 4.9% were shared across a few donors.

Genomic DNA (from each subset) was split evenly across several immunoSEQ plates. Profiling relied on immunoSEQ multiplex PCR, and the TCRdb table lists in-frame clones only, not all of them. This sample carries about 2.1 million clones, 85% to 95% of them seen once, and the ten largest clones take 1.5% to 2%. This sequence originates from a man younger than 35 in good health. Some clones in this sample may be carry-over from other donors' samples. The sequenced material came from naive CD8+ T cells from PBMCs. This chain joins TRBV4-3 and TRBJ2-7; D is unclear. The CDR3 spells CASSQDWMREQSSYEQYF. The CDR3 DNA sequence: TGCGCCAGCAGCCAAGATTGGATGAGAGAGCAGAGCTCCTACGAGCAGTACTTC.